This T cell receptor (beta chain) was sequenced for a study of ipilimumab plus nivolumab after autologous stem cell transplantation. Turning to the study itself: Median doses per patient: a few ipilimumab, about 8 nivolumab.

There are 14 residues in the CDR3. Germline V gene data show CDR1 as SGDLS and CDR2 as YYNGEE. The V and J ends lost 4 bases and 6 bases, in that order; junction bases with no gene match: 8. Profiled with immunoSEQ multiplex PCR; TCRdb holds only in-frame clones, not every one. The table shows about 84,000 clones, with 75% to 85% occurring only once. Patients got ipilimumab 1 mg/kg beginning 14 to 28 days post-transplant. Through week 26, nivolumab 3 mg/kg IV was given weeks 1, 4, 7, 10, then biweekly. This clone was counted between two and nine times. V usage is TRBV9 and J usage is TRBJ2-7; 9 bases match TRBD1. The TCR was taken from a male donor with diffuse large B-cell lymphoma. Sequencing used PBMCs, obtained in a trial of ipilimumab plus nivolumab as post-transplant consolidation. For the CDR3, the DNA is TGTGCCAGCAGCCTCGGGACAGGGATTTCCGAGCAGTACTTC. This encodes CASSLGTGISEQYF. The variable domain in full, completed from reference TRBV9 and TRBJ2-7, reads DSGVTQTPKHLITATGQRVTLRCSPRSGDLSVYWYQQSLDQGLQFLIQYYNGEERAKGNILERFSAQQFPDLHSELNLSSLELGDSALYFCASSLGTGISEQYFGPGTRLTVT.